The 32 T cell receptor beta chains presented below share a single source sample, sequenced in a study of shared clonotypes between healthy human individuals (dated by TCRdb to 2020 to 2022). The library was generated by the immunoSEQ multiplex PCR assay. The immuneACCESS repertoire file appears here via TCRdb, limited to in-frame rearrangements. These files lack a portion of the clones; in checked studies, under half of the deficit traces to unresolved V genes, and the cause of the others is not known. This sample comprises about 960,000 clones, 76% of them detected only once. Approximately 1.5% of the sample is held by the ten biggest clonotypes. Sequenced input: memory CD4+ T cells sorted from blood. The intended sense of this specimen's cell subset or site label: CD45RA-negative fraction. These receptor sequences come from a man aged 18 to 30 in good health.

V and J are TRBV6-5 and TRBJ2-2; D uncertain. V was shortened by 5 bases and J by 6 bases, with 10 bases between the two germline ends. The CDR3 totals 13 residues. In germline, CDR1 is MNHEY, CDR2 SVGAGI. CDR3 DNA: TGTGCCAGCAGTACGCTTAGCCCCGGGGAGCTGTTTTTT. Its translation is CASSTLSPGELFF.

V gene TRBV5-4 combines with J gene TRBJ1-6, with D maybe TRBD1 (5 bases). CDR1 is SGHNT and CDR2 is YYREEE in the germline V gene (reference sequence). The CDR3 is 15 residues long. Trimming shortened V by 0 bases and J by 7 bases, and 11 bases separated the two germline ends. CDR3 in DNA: TGTGCCAGCAGCTTGGGCGGGACGGGCAATTCACCCCTCCACTTT. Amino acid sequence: CASSLGGTGNSPLHF.

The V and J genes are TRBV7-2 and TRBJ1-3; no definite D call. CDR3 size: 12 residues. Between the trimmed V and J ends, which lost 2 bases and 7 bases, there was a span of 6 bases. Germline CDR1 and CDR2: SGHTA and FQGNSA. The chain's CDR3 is CASSLNRNTIYF. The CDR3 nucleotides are TGTGCCAGCAGCTTAAATCGGAACACCATATATTTT.

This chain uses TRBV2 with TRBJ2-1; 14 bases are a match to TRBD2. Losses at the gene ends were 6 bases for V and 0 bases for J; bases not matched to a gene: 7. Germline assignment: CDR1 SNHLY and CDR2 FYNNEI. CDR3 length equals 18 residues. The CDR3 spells CASRAGTSGRNSYNEQFF. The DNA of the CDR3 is TGTGCCAGCAGGGCCGGGACTAGCGGGAGAAACTCCTACAATGAGCAGTTCTTC.

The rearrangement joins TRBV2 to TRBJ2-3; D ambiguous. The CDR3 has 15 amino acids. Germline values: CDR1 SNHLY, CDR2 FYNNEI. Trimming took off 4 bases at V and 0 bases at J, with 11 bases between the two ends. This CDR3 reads CASSVGLSSTDTQYF. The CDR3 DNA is TGTGCCAGCAGTGTAGGTCTGTCTAGCACAGATACGCAGTATTTT.

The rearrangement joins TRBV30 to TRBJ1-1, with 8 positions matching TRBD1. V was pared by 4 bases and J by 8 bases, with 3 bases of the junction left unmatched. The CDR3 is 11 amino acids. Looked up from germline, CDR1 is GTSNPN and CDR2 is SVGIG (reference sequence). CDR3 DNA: TGTGCCTGGAAGGGGACAGGAGAAGCTTTCTTT. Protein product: CAWKGTGEAFF.

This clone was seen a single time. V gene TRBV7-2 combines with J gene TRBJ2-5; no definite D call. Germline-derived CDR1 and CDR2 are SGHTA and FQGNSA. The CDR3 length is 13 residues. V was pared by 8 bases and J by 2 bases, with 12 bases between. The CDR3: CASRTGPQETQYF. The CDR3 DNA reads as TGTGCCAGCCGTACCGGACCTCAAGAGACCCAGTACTTC.

The CDR3 nucleotides read TGTGCCAGCAGCTTGGAGGGCGTGCGGTACGAGCAGTACTTC. Protein: CASSLEGVRYEQYF. The chain recombines TRBV5-4 with TRBJ2-7, with D unresolved. The CDR3 extends over 14 amino acids. The germline gives CDR1 SGHNT, CDR2 YYREEE (reference sequence). Between the trimmed V and J ends, which lost 0 bases and 4 bases, there was a span of 11 bases.

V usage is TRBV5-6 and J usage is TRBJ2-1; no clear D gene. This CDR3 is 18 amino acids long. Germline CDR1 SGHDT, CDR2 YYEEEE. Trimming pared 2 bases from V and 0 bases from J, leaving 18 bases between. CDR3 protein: CASSLGRKGFSSYNEQFF. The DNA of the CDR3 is TGTGCCAGCAGCTTAGGTCGTAAGGGATTCAGCTCCTACAATGAGCAGTTCTTC.

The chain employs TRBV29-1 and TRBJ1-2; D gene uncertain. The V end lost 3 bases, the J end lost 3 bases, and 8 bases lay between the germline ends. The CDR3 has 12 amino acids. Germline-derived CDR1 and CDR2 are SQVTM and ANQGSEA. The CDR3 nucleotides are TGCAGCGTTGAGGCCGGTTACTATGGCTACACCTTC. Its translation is CSVEAGYYGYTF.

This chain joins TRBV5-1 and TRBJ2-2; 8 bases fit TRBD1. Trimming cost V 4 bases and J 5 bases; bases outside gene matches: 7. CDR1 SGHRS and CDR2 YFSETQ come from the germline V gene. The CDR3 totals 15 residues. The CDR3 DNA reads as TGCGCCAGCAGCCCCGGACAGGGTTGGACCGGGGAGCTGTTTTTT. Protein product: CASSPGQGWTGELFF.

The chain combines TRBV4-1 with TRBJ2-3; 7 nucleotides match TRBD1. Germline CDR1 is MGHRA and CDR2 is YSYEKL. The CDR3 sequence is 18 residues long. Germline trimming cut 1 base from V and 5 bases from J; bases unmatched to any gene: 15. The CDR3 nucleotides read TGCGCCAGCAGCCAAGGAGCTGCGAGAGGGGGCGCAATAGATACGCAGTATTTT. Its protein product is CASSQGAARGGAIDTQYF.

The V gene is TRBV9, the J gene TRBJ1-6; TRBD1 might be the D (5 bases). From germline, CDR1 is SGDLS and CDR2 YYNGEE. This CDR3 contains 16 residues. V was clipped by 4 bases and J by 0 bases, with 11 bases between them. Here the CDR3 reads CASSPKGSSYNSPLHF. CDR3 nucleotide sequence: TGTGCCAGCAGCCCGAAGGGGAGCTCCTATAATTCACCCCTCCACTTT.

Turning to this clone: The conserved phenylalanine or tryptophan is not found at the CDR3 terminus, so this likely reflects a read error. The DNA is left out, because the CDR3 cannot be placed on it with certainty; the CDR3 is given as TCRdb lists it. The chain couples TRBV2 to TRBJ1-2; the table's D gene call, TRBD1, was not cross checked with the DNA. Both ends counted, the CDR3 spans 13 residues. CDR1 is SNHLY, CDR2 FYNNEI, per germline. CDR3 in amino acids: CASSVGGTGGNLV.

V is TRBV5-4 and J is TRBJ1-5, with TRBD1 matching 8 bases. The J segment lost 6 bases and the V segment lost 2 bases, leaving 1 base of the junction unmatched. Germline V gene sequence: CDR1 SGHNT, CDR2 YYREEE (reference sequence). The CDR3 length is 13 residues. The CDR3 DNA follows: TGTGCCAGCAGCTTCGACAGGGGTCAGCCCCAGCATTTT. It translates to CASSFDRGQPQHF.

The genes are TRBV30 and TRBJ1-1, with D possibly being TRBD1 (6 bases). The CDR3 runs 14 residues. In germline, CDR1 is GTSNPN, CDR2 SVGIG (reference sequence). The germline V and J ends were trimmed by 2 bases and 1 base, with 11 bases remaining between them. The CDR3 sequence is CAWSISRGNTEAFF. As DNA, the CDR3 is TGTGCCTGGAGTATCAGCAGGGGGAACACTGAAGCTTTCTTT.

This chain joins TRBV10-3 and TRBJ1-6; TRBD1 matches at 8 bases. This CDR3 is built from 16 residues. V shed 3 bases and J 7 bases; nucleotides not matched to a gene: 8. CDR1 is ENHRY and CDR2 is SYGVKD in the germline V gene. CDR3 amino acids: CAISDDRGSHNSPLHF. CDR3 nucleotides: TGTGCCATCAGTGACGACAGGGGCAGTCACAATTCACCCCTCCACTTT.

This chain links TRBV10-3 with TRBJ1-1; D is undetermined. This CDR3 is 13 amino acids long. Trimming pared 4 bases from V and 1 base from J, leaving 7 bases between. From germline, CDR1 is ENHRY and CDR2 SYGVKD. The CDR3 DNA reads TGTGCCATCAGTGCTAATAAGAACACTGAAGCTTTCTTT. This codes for CAISANKNTEAFF.

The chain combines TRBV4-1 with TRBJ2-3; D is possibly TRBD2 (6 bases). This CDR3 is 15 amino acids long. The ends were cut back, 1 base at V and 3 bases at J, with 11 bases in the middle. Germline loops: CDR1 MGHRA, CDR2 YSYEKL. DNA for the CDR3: TGCGCCAGCAGCCAAGCGGGAGTTAGTACAGATACGCAGTATTTT. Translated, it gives CASSQAGVSTDTQYF.

Here the CDR3 reads CASSDPSRDGKLFF. Written as DNA, the CDR3 is TGTGCCAGCAGTGACCCGAGCAGGGACGGAAAACTGTTTTTT. The chain uses TRBV6-1 and TRBJ1-4; D may be TRBD1 (5 bases). The CDR3 consists of 14 residues. Between the trimmed V and J ends, which lost 3 bases and 10 bases, there was a span of 15 bases. Germline V gene lookup returns CDR1 MNHNS and CDR2 SASEGT.

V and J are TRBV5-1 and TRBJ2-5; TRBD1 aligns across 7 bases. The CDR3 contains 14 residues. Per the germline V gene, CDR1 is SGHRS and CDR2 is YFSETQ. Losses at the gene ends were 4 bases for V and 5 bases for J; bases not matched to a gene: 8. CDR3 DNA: TGCGCCAGCAGCCGTACGACAGGGTTGGAGACCCAGTACTTC. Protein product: CASSRTTGLETQYF.

The CDR3 reads CASSQVRGLLQETQYF. CDR3 nucleotides: TGTGCCAGCAGCCAAGTTCGGGGACTTCTTCAAGAGACCCAGTACTTC. The genes are TRBV4-2 and TRBJ2-5; possible D gene TRBD2, 6 bases. This CDR3 is built from 16 residues. The germline V and J ends were trimmed by 1 base and 2 bases, with 14 bases remaining between them. The germline V gene has CDR1 LGHNA and CDR2 YNFKEQ.

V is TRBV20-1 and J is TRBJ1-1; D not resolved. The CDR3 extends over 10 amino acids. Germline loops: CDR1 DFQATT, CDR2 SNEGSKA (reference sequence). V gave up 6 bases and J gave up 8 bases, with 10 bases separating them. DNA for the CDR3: TGCAGTGCCCTCCGTGGGGAAGCTTTCTTT. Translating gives CSALRGEAFF.

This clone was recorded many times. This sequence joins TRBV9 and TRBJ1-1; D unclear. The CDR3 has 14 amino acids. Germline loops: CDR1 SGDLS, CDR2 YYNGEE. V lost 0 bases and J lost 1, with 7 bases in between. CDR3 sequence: CASSVGRTNTEAFF. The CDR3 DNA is TGTGCCAGCAGCGTAGGCAGGACGAACACTGAAGCTTTCTTT.

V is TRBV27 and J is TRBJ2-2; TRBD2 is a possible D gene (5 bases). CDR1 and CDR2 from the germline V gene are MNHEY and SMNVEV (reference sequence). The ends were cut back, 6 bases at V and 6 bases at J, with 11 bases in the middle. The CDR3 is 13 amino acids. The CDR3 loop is CASRGFGAGELFF. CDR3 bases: TGTGCCAGCAGAGGGTTCGGGGCCGGGGAGCTGTTTTTT.

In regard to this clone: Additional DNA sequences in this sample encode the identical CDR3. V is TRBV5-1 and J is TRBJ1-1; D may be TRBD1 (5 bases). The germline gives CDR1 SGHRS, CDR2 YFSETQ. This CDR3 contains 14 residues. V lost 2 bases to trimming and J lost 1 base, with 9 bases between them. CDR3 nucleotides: TGCGCCAGCAGCTTACAGGCTTCGAACACTGAAGCTTTCTTT. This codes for CASSLQASNTEAFF.

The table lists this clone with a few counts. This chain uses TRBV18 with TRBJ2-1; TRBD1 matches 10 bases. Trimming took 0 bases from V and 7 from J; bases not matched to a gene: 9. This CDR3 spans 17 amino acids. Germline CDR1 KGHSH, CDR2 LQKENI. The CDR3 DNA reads TGTGCCAGCTCACCACCGGTAGCGACAGGGGGCGGGAATGAGCAGTTCTTC. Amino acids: CASSPPVATGGGNEQFF.

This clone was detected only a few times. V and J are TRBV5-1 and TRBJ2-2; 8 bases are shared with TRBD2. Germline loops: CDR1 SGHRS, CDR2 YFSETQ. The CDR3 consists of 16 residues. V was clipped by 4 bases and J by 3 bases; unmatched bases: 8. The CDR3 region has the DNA TGCGCCAGCAGCGAGTTAGCGGGAACGTACACCGGGGAGCTGTTTTTT. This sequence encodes CASSELAGTYTGELFF.

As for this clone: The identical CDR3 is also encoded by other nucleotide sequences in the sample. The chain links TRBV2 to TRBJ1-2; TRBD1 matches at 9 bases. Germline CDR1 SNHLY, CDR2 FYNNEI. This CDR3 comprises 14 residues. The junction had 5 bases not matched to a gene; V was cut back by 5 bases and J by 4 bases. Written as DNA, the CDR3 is TGTGCCAGCAGTCAGGGACAGGGCACCTATGGCTACACCTTC. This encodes CASSQGQGTYGYTF.

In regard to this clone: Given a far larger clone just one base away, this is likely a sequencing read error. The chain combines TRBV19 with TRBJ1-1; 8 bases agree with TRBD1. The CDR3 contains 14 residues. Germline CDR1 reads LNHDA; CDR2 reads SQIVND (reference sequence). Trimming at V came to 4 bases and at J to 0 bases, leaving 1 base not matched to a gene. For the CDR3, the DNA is TGTGCCAGTAGTAGGACAGGGATGAACACTGAAGCTTTCTTT. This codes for CASSRTGMNTEAFF.

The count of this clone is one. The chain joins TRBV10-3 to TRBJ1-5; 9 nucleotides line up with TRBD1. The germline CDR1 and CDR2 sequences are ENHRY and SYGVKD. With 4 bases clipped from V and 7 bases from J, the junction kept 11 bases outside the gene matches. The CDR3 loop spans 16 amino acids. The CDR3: CAISGTGGLREQPQHF. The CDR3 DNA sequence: TGTGCCATCAGTGGTACAGGGGGCCTTCGGGAACAGCCCCAGCATTTT.

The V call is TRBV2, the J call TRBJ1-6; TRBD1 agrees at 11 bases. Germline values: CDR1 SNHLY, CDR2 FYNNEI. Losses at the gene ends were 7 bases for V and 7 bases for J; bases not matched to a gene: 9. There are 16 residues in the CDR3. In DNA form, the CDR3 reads TGTGCCAGCACTCTGGACAGGGGGCCAACAAATTCACCCCTCCACTTT. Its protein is CASTLDRGPTNSPLHF. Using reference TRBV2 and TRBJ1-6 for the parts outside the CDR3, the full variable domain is EPEVTQTPSHQVTQMGQEVILRCVPISNHLYFYWYRQILGQKVEFLVSFYNNEISEKSEIFDDQFSVERPDGSNFTLKIRSTKLEDSAMYFCASTLDRGPTNSPLHFGNGTRLTVT.